This T cell receptor beta chain was sequenced for a study of blood T cell repertoires in COVID-19. Overall study context: Whether acute or convalescent, the COVID-19 samples came from the United States, Italy and Spain. The cDNA or gDNA used as material had been derived from T cells, B-cell-depleted T cells, or PBMCs.

Germline V gives CDR1 SGHRS, CDR2 YFSETQ. The length of the CDR3 is 17 residues. V trimming: 4 bases; J trimming: 2 bases; junction bases outside the gene matches: 7. Original data processing: From reference gene primer amplification, estimates of nucleated cell counts were derived. Some clones are missing from TCRdb's copy, which holds only in-frame ones; the method was immunoSEQ multiplex PCR. That table supplies the V and J calls and clone size; D and trimming were determined from the DNA. Here the sample spans approximately 200,000 clones, around 83% being singletons. This chain links TRBV5-1 with TRBJ2-5, with 14 bases matching TRBD2. The sample was peripheral blood. The clonotype originates from a woman aged 45-59 years with acute or convalescent COVID-19. The CDR3 protein is CASSPGLAGGPQETQYF. CDR3 coding DNA: TGCGCCAGCAGCCCCGGACTAGCGGGGGGACCACAAGAGACCCAGTACTTC.